The clone carrying this T cell receptor (beta chain) was found once. Its specificity is unknown. Clones were read by immunoSEQ multiplex PCR, and TCRdb kept only the in-frame ones, dropping some. In the table there are 7,900 or so clones, 65% to 75% of which are singletons. This sample was taken from a study of OX40 agonist ivuxolimab in advanced cancers. General study results and limits: At 0.1 to 3.0 mg/kg and by week 6, clonal expansion occurred in CD4+ and CD8+ blood T cells.

The V segment lost 0 bases and the J segment 1 base; nucleotides outside the gene matches: 3. The CDR3 covers 16 residues. Germline V CDR1 and CDR2: SGHDT, YYEEEE. This clonotype was sampled from an adult with an advanced solid tumor such as melanoma, head and neck, liver or kidney cancer. The chain couples TRBV5-6 to TRBJ2-5; TRBD2 matches 10 bases. This specimen consisted of CD4+ or CD8+ T cells sorted from blood, obtained in a trial of the OX40 agonist ivuxolimab. This chain's CDR3 is CASSLEVAGGQETQYF. The CDR3 DNA sequence: TGTGCCAGCAGCTTGGAGGTAGCGGGGGGCCAAGAGACCCAGTACTTC.